The rows below give T cell receptor beta chains drawn from one sample of a study of response to subunit inactivated influenza vaccine. TCRdb analysed the RT-PCR reads with MiXCR anew, one entry per CDR3 protein. The sample has around 200,000 distinct CDR3 sequences, around a tenth seen once; the top ten hold about 11%. Sequences were derived from non-naive T cells sorted from PBMCs, sampled on the day of vaccination. The receptors were gathered from a man in his forties or fifties who received an inactivated influenza vaccine. The CDR3 runs from the conserved cysteine through the conserved F or W. A D gene is named only where the DNA matches it firmly. Size is omitted from some rows. Given values are once, few, many or a class for expanded clones.

cdr3_aa cdr3_nt j_call v_call d_call clone_size
CASSPYKGVYNEQFF TGTGCCAGCAGCCCATACAAAGGGGTCTACAATGAGCAGTTCTTC TRBJ2-1 TRBV11-2 - few
CASTGRANEKLFF TGTGCCAGCACTGGGAGGGCTAATGAAAAACTGTTTTTT TRBJ1-4 TRBV6-1 - few
CATSSPGLAGRSGANVLTF TGTGCCACCTCGTCACCGGGACTAGCGGGAAGGTCTGGGGCCAACGTCCTGACTTTC TRBJ2-6 TRBV10-3 TRBD2 -
CASSQKGSGRSDTQYF TGTGCCAGCAGCCAGAAAGGGAGCGGGCGTTCGGATACGCAGTATTTT TRBJ2-3 TRBV3-1 - -
CSARRPFPGTDTQYF TGCAGTGCCAGACGGCCCTTTCCGGGCACAGATACGCAGTATTTT TRBJ2-3 TRBV20-1 - few
CASSVGLAGVSYEQYF TGTGCCAGCAGCGTCGGACTAGCGGGAGTGTCCTACGAGCAGTACTTC TRBJ2-7 TRBV28 TRBD2 -
CASSHGDSNQPQHF TGTGCCAGCAGCCACGGGGACAGCAATCAGCCCCAGCATTTT TRBJ1-5 TRBV9 - few
CAISGWREGHHEQYF TGTGCCATCAGCGGTTGGCGGGAGGGCCATCACGAGCAGTACTTC TRBJ2-7 TRBV10-3 TRBD2 few
CASSLFGSTIQPQHF TGTGCCAGCAGCTTATTCGGTTCCACAATTCAGCCCCAGCATTTT TRBJ1-5 TRBV5-6 - many
CASSQGAGRTNEKLFF TGTGCCAGCAGCCAAGGGGCGGGGAGAACTAATGAAAAACTGTTTTTT TRBJ1-4 TRBV4-2 - -
CASSILAGEQFF TGTGCCAGCAGCATCCTAGCGGGTGAGCAGTTCTTC TRBJ2-1 TRBV11-2 TRBD2 -
CASSAQGSSDTQYF TGTGCCAGCAGCGCCCAAGGAAGCTCCGATACGCAGTATTTT TRBJ2-3 TRBV11-1 - -
CATDGRSSYNEQFF TGTGCCACCGACGGGAGGAGCTCTTACAATGAGCAGTTCTTC TRBJ2-1 TRBV11-2 TRBD2 -
CASSQTPTSALRYNEQFF TGCGCCAGCAGCCAAACTCCGACTAGCGCCCTCAGATACAATGAGCAGTTCTTC TRBJ2-1 TRBV4-3 TRBD2 few
CASSQVTGGFDEQYF TGTGCCAGCAGCCAAGTGACAGGGGGCTTCGACGAGCAGTACTTC TRBJ2-7 TRBV4-2 TRBD1 many
CASSFEGRTEQFF TGTGCCAGCAGCTTTGAGGGGCGCACTGAGCAGTTCTTC TRBJ2-1 TRBV7-2 - few
CASSSYRQVGETQYF TGTGCCAGCAGTTCCTATCGACAGGTAGGGGAGACCCAGTACTTC TRBJ2-5 TRBV28 - few
CSARTADRANYGYTF TGCAGCGCTCGGACAGCTGACAGAGCTAACTATGGCTACACCTTC TRBJ1-2 TRBV29-1 - many
CASTLKGEGGELFF TGTGCCAGCACCTTAAAGGGTGAAGGCGGGGAGCTGTTTTTT TRBJ2-2 TRBV7-9 - few
CAWSSGQHSEKLFF TGTGCCTGGAGTTCGGGACAGCATAGTGAAAAACTGTTTTTT TRBJ1-4 TRBV30 TRBD1 few
CSWTGIYEQYF TGCAGTTGGACAGGGATATACGAGCAGTACTTC TRBJ2-7 TRBV20-1 TRBD1 few
CSARPGTSSYEQYF TGCAGTGCTAGACCTGGGACTAGCTCCTACGAGCAGTACTTC TRBJ2-7 TRBV20-1 TRBD2 many
CASSQLAGGPQETQYF TGTGCCAGCAGCCAGCTAGCGGGAGGTCCTCAAGAGACCCAGTACTTC TRBJ2-5 TRBV3-1 TRBD2 -
CSVESDKRGNEQFF TGCAGCGTTGAGTCGGACAAAAGGGGCAATGAGCAGTTCTTC TRBJ2-1 TRBV29-1 - -
CASSYSGTGGFPYNEQFF TGTGCCAGCAGTTACTCAGGGACAGGGGGCTTCCCCTACAATGAGCAGTTCTTC TRBJ2-1 TRBV6-5 TRBD1 -
CASSYSRRLNTGELFF TGTGCCAGCAGTTACTCGAGGAGGTTGAACACCGGGGAGCTGTTTTTT TRBJ2-2 TRBV6-5 - few
CATYDRGTHEQYF TGTGCCACCTATGACAGGGGTACCCACGAGCAGTACTTC TRBJ2-7 TRBV10-3 TRBD1 many